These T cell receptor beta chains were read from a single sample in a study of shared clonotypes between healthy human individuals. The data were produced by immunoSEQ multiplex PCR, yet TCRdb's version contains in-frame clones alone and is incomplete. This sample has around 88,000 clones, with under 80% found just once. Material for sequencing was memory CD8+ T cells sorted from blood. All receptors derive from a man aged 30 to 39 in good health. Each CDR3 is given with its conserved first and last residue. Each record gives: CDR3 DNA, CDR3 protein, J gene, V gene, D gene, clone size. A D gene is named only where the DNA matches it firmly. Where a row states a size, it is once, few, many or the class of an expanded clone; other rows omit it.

DNA: TGCGCCAGCAGCCAAGACGGGAACTCTGGAAACACCATATATTTT; CDR3: CASSQDGNSGNTIYF; J: TRBJ1-3; V: TRBV4-3; D: -; size: many
DNA: TGTGCCAGCAGCTTGGGACAGCTCCAAGAGACCCAGTACTTC; CDR3: CASSLGQLQETQYF; J: TRBJ2-5; V: TRBV5-5; D: -; size: -
DNA: TGCGCCAGCAGCTTCCGACAGGGTTTATGGGAGACCCAGTACTTC; CDR3: CASSFRQGLWETQYF; J: TRBJ2-5; V: TRBV4-3; D: TRBD1; size: -
DNA: TGCAGCGTTGATGATGGCGGCGAGACCCAGTACTTC; CDR3: CSVDDGGETQYF; J: TRBJ2-5; V: TRBV29-1; D: -; size: -
DNA: TGTGCCAGCAGTTTTAACTCGTACGAGCAGTACTTC; CDR3: CASSFNSYEQYF; J: TRBJ2-7; V: TRBV28; D: -; size: -
DNA: TGTGCCAGCAGTTCCCGACTAGCGGGATTAACCTACGAGCAGTACTTC; CDR3: CASSSRLAGLTYEQYF; J: TRBJ2-7; V: TRBV28; D: TRBD2; size: -
DNA: TGTGCCAGCAGGAATTTTCCCGGGACAGGGTCCACCGGGGAGCTGTTTTTT; CDR3: CASRNFPGTGSTGELFF; J: TRBJ2-2; V: TRBV25-1; D: TRBD1; size: -
DNA: TGTGCCAGCAGCTCTCAACCGGGACTAGCGAATGAGCAGTTCTTC; CDR3: CASSSQPGLANEQFF; J: TRBJ2-1; V: TRBV7-6; D: TRBD2; size: -
DNA: TGTGCCAGCAGCCCGAGGACTAGTAACAATGAGCAGTTCTTC; CDR3: CASSPRTSNNEQFF; J: TRBJ2-1; V: TRBV11-3; D: TRBD2; size: once
DNA: TGTGCCAGCACTGGGACTAGCGGCAGGAATTCCTACGAGCAGTACTTC; CDR3: CASTGTSGRNSYEQYF; J: TRBJ2-7; V: TRBV28; D: TRBD2; size: -
DNA: TGCGCCAGCAGCCAGCGGGACATTAGCAATCAGCCCCAGCATTTT; CDR3: CASSQRDISNQPQHF; J: TRBJ1-5; V: TRBV4-1; D: -; size: many
DNA: TGTGCCAGCAGCGTAGGAGGGGACTCCTACGAGCAGTACTTC; CDR3: CASSVGGDSYEQYF; J: TRBJ2-7; V: TRBV9; D: -; size: -
DNA: TGTGCCAGCAGTGACCATGACAGGCCCGAGGGGAATGAGCAGTTCTTC; CDR3: CASSDHDRPEGNEQFF; J: TRBJ2-1; V: TRBV25-1; D: -; size: -
DNA: TGTGCCAGCAGCAAAGGGACAGGGTTTGAAAAACTGTTTTTT; CDR3: CASSKGTGFEKLFF; J: TRBJ1-4; V: TRBV21-1; D: -; size: -
DNA: TGTGCCAGCAGCTTCTCCAGCGGGAAGGAGACCCAGTACTTC; CDR3: CASSFSSGKETQYF; J: TRBJ2-5; V: TRBV5-7; D: TRBD2; size: -
DNA: TGTGCCAGCACAGGGAACAATCAGCCCCAGCATTTT; CDR3: CASTGNNQPQHF; J: TRBJ1-5; V: TRBV7-9; D: -; size: -
DNA: TGTGCCAGCTCACCTCCAGCGCTGAGGTACGAGCAGTACTTC; CDR3: CASSPPALRYEQYF; J: TRBJ2-7; V: TRBV18; D: -; size: -
DNA: TGTGCCAGCAGTGGCTGGCGCGGTACCTACGAGCAGTACTTC; CDR3: CASSGWRGTYEQYF; J: TRBJ2-7; V: TRBV25-1; D: -; size: -
DNA: TGTGCCAGCAGCTCCCGACTAGCGAACTACAATGAGCAGTTCTTC; CDR3: CASSSRLANYNEQFF; J: TRBJ2-1; V: TRBV13; D: TRBD2; size: once
DNA: TGTGCCTGGAGCCCGTTGGCTGATACGCAGTATTTT; CDR3: CAWSPLADTQYF; J: TRBJ2-3; V: TRBV30; D: -; size: once
DNA: TGTGCCAGCTCATTGACTAGCGGGGTCACAGATACGCAGTATTTT; CDR3: CASSLTSGVTDTQYF; J: TRBJ2-3; V: TRBV18; D: TRBD2; size: few
DNA: TGTGCCAGCAGTGGAGACAGCGCCTATGGCTACACCTTC; CDR3: CASSGDSAYGYTF; J: TRBJ1-2; V: TRBV6-1; D: -; size: -
DNA: TGTGCCATCAGTGAGGGGGGTGACAGCAGCTCCTACAATGAGCAGTTCTTC; CDR3: CAISEGGDSSSYNEQFF; J: TRBJ2-1; V: TRBV10-3; D: -; size: few
DNA: TGTGCCAGCAGCTTAGACCTAGCGGGATTCGAGCAGTACTTC; CDR3: CASSLDLAGFEQYF; J: TRBJ2-7; V: TRBV5-4; D: TRBD2; size: few
DNA: TGTGCCAGTAGTATCGGGGGGGGCTACGAGCAGTACTTC; CDR3: CASSIGGGYEQYF; J: TRBJ2-7; V: TRBV19; D: TRBD2; size: -
DNA: TGTGCCAGCAGTTCCTCAGGGAGGAACACTGAAGCTTTCTTT; CDR3: CASSSSGRNTEAFF; J: TRBJ1-1; V: TRBV27; D: -; size: -
DNA: TGCGCCAGCAGCTCCCAGTATCCAACGGGCTCCTACGAGCAGTACTTC; CDR3: CASSSQYPTGSYEQYF; J: TRBJ2-7; V: TRBV4-1; D: -; size: -
DNA: TGTGCCAGCAGCCACGTACTAGCGGGATCCCCTGGGGAGCAGTACTTC; CDR3: CASSHVLAGSPGEQYF; J: TRBJ2-7; V: TRBV7-6; D: TRBD2; size: -
DNA: TGTGCCAGCAGCGTAGCTGTCGGGTTGGCTAGAACGCAAGAGACCCAGTACTTC; CDR3: CASSVAVGLARTQETQYF; J: TRBJ2-5; V: TRBV7-6; D: -; size: -
DNA: TGTGCCAGCAGTGAAGATCCCCGGACAGGCAATCAGCCCCAGCATTTT; CDR3: CASSEDPRTGNQPQHF; J: TRBJ1-5; V: TRBV2; D: -; size: -
DNA: TGCGCCAGCAGCCAAGAGGGGGCGGTCACTGAAGCTTTCTTT; CDR3: CASSQEGAVTEAFF; J: TRBJ1-1; V: TRBV4-1; D: -; size: few
DNA: TGTGCCAGCAGTTTTTACCATGAGCAGTTCTTC; CDR3: CASSFYHEQFF; J: TRBJ2-1; V: TRBV27; D: -; size: -
DNA: TGTGCCTGGAAGGAGCGCAGAAAGAACAATGAGCAGTTCTTC; CDR3: CAWKERRKNNEQFF; J: TRBJ2-1; V: TRBV30; D: -; size: once
DNA: TGTGCCAGCAGCGCAGGACAGGGGCGTAACGGCTACACCTTC; CDR3: CASSAGQGRNGYTF; J: TRBJ1-2; V: TRBV9; D: TRBD1; size: -
DNA: TGTGCCAGCAGTTACTCCCGGGGGGCAGGGGGCAGTGGCTACACCTTC; CDR3: CASSYSRGAGGSGYTF; J: TRBJ1-2; V: TRBV6-5; D: TRBD1; size: -
DNA: TGTGCCAGCAGACAGCTGCGGGGGCCCCCCCCCACAGATACGCAGTATTTT; CDR3: CASRQLRGPPPTDTQYF; J: TRBJ2-3; V: TRBV7-2; D: -; size: few
DNA: TGTGCCAGCAGCTTAGTAACGGGAGGGCGACACAATGAGCAGTTCTTC; CDR3: CASSLVTGGRHNEQFF; J: TRBJ2-1; V: TRBV11-2; D: TRBD2; size: once
DNA: TGCGCCAGCAGCCAACAAGCGGGAGTCCACAATGAGCAGTTCTTC; CDR3: CASSQQAGVHNEQFF; J: TRBJ2-1; V: TRBV4-3; D: TRBD2; size: -
DNA: TGTGCCAGCAGTTACAGTGGGGCCAACGTCCTGACTTTC; CDR3: CASSYSGANVLTF; J: TRBJ2-6; V: TRBV6-6; D: -; size: -
DNA: TGTGCCAGCAGTCGGGACAGCGCTAACTATGGCTACACCTTC; CDR3: CASSRDSANYGYTF; J: TRBJ1-2; V: TRBV27; D: TRBD1; size: -
DNA: TGTGCCAGCAGCTTAAGTCTTGGAAAACGAAATGAGCAGTTCTTC; CDR3: CASSLSLGKRNEQFF; J: TRBJ2-1; V: TRBV7-3; D: -; size: -
DNA: TGTGCCAGCAGCGTACGACAGGGGAGCTCCTACAATGAGCAGTTCTTC; CDR3: CASSVRQGSSYNEQFF; J: TRBJ2-1; V: TRBV11-3; D: TRBD1; size: -
DNA: TGTGCCAGTAGTATGAGGTGGGAACGCTCGCGCTCCTACAATGAGCAGTTCTTC; CDR3: CASSMRWERSRSYNEQFF; J: TRBJ2-1; V: TRBV19; D: -; size: once
DNA: TGCGCCAGCAGAGACCAGGACAGGGGGCGCACCGGGGAGCTGTTTTTT; CDR3: CASRDQDRGRTGELFF; J: TRBJ2-2; V: TRBV10-2; D: TRBD1; size: -
DNA: TGCGCCAGCAGCTTCGACACCGCTTATGGCTACACCTTC; CDR3: CASSFDTAYGYTF; J: TRBJ1-2; V: TRBV5-1; D: -; size: few